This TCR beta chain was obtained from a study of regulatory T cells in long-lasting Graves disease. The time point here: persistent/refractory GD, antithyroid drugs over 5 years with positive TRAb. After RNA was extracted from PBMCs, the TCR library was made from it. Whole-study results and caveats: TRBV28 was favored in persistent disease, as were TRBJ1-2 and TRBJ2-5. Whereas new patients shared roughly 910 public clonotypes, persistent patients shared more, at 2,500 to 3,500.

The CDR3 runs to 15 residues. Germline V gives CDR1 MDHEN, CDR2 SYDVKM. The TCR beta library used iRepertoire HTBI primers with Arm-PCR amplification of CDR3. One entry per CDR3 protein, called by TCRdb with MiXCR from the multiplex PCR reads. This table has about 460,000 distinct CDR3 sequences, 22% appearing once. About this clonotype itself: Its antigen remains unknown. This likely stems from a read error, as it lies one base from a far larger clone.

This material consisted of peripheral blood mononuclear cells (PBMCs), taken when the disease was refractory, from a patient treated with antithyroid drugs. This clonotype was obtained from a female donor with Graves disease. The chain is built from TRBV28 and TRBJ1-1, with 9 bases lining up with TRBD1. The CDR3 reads CVSSLQGAGFTEAFF. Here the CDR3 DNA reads TGTGTCAGCAGTCTACAGGGGGCAGGTTTCACTGAAGCTTTCTTT.